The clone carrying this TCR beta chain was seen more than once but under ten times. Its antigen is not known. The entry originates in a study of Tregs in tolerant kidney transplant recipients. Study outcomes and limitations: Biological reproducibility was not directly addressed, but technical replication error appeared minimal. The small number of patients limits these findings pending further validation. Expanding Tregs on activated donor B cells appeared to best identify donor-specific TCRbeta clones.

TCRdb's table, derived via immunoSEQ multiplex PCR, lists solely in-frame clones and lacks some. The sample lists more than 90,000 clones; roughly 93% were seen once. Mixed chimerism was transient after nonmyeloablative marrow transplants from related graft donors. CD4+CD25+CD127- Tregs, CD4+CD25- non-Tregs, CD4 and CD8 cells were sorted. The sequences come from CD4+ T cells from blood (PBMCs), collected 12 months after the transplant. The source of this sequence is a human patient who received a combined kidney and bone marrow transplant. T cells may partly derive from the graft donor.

Written as DNA, the CDR3 is TGTGCCTTGAAGATCCCCGGGACAACTGGAAACACCATATATTTT. It encodes CALKIPGTTGNTIYF. The rearrangement links TRBV30 to TRBJ1-3, with D possibly matching TRBD1 (6 bases). The CDR3 contains 15 residues. Trimming shortened V by 7 bases and J by 2 bases, and 18 bases separated the two germline ends. CDR1 is GTSNPN and CDR2 is SVGIG in the germline V gene (reference sequence).